This entry features one T cell receptor beta chain sequence. Using immunoSEQ multiplex PCR, the repertoire was profiled, and TCRdb retains in-frame clones only, with some absent. The table has under 85,000 clones, 95% to 98% seen once; the top ten hold more than 0.15%. The record originates from a study of technical replicates of blood from several donors. Germline lookup yields CDR1 MNHNY and CDR2 SVGAGI (reference sequence). With V trimmed by 6 bases and J by 7 bases, 9 bases remained unmatched. The CDR3 runs to 16 residues. This receptor was identified in a human donor in good health. V is TRBV6-6 and J is TRBJ2-1; 13 bases line up with TRBD2. The sequencing sample was made of T cells isolated from PBMCs. The DNA of the CDR3 is TGTGCCAGCAGCCTTGCCGGGACTAGCGGGAAAAATGAGCAGTTCTTC. Translation: CASSLAGTSGKNEQFF.